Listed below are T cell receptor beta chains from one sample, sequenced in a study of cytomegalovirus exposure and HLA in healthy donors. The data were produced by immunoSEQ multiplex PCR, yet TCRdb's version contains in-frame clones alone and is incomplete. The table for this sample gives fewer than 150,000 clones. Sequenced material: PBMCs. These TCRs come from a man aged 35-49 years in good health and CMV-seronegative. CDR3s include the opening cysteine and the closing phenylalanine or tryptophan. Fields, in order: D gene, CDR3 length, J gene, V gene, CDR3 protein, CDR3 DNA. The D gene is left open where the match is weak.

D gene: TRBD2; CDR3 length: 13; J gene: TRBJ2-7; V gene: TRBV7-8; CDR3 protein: CASGQGAGGGQYF; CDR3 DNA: TGTGCCAGCGGGCAGGGCGCCGGGGGGGGGCAGTACTTC
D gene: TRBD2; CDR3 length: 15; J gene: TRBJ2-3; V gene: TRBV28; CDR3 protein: CASTHSGGGTDTQYF; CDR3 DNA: TGTGCCAGCACCCATAGCGGGGGAGGCACAGATACGCAGTATTTT
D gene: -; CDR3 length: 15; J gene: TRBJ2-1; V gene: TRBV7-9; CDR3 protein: CASSLRAGSYNEQFF; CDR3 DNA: TGTGCCAGCAGCTTACGGGCGGGGTCCTACAATGAGCAGTTCTTC
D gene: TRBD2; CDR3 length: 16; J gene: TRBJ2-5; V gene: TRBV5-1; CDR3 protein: CASSRGASGGQETQYF; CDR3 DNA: TGCGCCAGCAGCCGAGGGGCTAGCGGGGGACAAGAGACCCAGTACTTC
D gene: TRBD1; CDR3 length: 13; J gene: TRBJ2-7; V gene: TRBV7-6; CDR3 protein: CASSPGQGYEQYF; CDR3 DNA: TGTGCCAGCAGCCCGGGACAGGGGTACGAGCAGTACTTC
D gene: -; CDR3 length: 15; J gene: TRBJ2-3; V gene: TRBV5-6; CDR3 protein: CASSLNRYSTDTQYF; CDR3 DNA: TGTGCCAGCAGCCTCAACAGGTATAGCACAGATACGCAGTATTTT
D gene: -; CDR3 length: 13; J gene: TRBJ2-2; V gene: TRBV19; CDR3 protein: CASSTGPTGELFF; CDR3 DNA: TGTGCCAGTAGTACAGGCCCCACCGGGGAGCTGTTTTTT
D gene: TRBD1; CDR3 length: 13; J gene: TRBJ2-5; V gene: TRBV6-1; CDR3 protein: CASRNRGQETQYF; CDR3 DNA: TGTGCCAGCAGGAACAGGGGGCAAGAGACCCAGTACTTC
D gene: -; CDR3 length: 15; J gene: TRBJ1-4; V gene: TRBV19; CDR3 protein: CASSIRTGSGEKLFF; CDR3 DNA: TGTGCCAGTAGTATACGGACGGGGTCGGGTGAAAAACTGTTTTTT
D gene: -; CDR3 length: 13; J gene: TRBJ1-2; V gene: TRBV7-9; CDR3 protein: CASSFDSPYGYTF; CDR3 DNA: TGTGCCAGCAGCTTTGACAGTCCCTATGGCTACACCTTC
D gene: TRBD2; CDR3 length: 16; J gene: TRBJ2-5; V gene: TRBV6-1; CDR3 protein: CASSEVQRGTQETQYF; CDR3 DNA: TGTGCCAGCAGTGAAGTACAGCGGGGGACCCAAGAGACCCAGTACTTC
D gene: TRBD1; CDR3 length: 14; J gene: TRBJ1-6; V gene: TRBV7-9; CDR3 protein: CASSLGQGHSPLHF; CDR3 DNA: TGTGCCAGCAGCTTGGGACAGGGGCATTCACCCCTCCACTTT
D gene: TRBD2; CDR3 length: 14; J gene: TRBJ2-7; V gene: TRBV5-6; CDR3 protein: CASSLLAGPYEQYF; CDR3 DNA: TGTGCCAGCAGCTTGCTAGCGGGCCCCTACGAGCAGTACTTC
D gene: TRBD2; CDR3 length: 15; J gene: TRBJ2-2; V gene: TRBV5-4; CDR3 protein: CASSLGTSFSGELFF; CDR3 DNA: TGTGCCAGCAGCCTTGGGACTAGCTTTTCCGGGGAGCTGTTTTTT
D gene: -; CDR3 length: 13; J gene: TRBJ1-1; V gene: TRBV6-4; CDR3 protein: CASSASKNTEAFF; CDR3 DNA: TGTGCCAGCAGTGCCTCCAAGAACACTGAAGCTTTCTTT
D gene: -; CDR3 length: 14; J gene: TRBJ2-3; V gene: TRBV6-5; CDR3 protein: CASSYSDFTDTQYF; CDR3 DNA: TGTGCCAGCAGTTACTCAGACTTTACAGATACGCAGTATTTT
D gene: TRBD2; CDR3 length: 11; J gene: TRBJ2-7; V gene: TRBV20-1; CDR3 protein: CSARVASGVNF; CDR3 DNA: TGCAGTGCTAGAGTAGCTAGCGGGGTAAACTTC
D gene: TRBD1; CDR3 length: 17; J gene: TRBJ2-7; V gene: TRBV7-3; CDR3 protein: CASSRTGTALGVEEQYF; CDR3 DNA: TGTGCCAGCAGCCGAACCGGGACAGCGTTGGGGGTTGAGGAGCAGTACTTC
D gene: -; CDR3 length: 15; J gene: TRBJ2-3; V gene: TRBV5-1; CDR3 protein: CASSLGQGLTDTQYF; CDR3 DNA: TGCGCCAGCAGCTTGGGGCAGGGTCTCACAGATACGCAGTATTTT
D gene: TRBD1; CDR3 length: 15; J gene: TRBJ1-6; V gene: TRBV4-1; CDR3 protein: CASSQPGQGLPPLHF; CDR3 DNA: TGCGCCAGCAGCCAACCCGGACAGGGCCTGCCACCCCTCCACTTT
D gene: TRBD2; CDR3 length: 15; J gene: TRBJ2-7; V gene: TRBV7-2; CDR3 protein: CASSSPGGGVYEQYF; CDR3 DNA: TGTGCCAGCAGCTCCCCGGGGGGTGGTGTCTACGAGCAGTACTTC
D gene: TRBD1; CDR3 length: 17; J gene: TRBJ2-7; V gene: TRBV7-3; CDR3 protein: CASSLNLGDRGSYEQYF; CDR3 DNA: TGTGCCAGCAGCTTAAACTTAGGGGACAGGGGGTCCTACGAGCAGTACTTC
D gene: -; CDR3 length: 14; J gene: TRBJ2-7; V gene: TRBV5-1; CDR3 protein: CASSLGQGLYEQYF; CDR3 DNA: TGCGCCAGCAGCTTGGGACAGGGACTCTACGAGCAGTACTTC
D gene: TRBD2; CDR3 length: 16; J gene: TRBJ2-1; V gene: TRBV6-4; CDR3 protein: CASSATASGGDNEQFF; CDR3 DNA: TGTGCCAGCAGTGCCACCGCTAGCGGGGGGGACAATGAGCAGTTCTTC
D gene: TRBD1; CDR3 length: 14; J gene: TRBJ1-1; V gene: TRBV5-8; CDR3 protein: CASSLDDRDTEAFF; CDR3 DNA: TGTGCCAGCAGCTTGGACGACAGGGACACTGAAGCTTTCTTT
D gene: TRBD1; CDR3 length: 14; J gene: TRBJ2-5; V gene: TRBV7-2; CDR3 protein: CASSPRDRQETQYF; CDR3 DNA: TGTGCCAGCAGCCCCAGGGACAGACAAGAGACCCAGTACTTC
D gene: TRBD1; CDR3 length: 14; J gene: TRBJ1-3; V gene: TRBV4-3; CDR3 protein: CASSPDRGFNTIYF; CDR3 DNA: TGCGCCAGCAGCCCCGACAGGGGGTTCAACACCATATATTTT
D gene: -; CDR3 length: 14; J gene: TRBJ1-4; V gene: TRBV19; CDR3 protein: CASSSSGQDEKLFF; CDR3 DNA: TGTGCCAGTAGTAGCTCGGGACAAGATGAAAAACTGTTTTTT
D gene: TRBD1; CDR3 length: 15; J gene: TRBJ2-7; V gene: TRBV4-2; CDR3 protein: CASSQARQGPYEQYF; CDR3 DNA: TGTGCCAGCAGCCAAGCCCGACAGGGGCCCTACGAGCAGTACTTC
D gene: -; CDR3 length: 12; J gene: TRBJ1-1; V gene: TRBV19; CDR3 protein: CASTTSRGEAFF; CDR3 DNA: TGTGCCAGTACCACCTCCAGGGGTGAAGCTTTCTTT
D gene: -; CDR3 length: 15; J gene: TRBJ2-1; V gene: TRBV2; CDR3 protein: CASSGGGPSYNEQFF; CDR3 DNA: TGTGCCAGCAGTGGTGGTGGGCCCTCCTACAATGAGCAGTTCTTC
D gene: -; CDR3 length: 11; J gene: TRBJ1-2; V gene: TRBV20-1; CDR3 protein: CSASPGGGYTF; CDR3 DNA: TGCAGTGCCTCGCCTGGAGGTGGCTACACCTTC
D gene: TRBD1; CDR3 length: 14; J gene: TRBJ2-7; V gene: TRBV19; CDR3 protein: CASTSQGATYEQYF; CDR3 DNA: TGTGCCAGTACATCGCAGGGGGCTACCTACGAGCAGTACTTC
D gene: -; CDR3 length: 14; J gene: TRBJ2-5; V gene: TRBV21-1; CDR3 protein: CASSKYLGGETQYF; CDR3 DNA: TGTGCCAGCAGCAAATACCTGGGAGGAGAGACCCAGTACTTC
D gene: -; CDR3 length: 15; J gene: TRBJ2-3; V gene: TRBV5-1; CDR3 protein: CASSLENRGTDTQYF; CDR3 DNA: TGCGCCAGCAGCTTGGAGAACAGGGGCACAGATACGCAGTATTTT
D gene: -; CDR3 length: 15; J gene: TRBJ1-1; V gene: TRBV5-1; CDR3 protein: CASSLGGALDTEAFF; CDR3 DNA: TGCGCCAGCAGCTTGGGTGGGGCCCTGGACACTGAAGCTTTCTTT
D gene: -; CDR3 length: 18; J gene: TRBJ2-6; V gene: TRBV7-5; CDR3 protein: CARSSIPGHRSGANVLTF; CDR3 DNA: TGTGCCAGAAGCTCAATTCCGGGACACCGCTCTGGGGCCAACGTCCTGACTTTC
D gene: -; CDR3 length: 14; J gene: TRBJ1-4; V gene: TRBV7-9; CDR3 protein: CASSLGGPGEKLFF; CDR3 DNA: TGTGCCAGCAGCCTTGGGGGCCCTGGCGAAAAACTGTTTTTT
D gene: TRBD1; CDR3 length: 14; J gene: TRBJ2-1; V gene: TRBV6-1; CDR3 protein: CASNPGQGYYEQFF; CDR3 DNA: TGTGCCAGCAATCCGGGACAGGGGTACTATGAGCAGTTCTTC
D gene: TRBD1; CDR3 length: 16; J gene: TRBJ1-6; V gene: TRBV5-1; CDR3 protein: CASSVAEGQYNSPLHF; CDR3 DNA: TGCGCCAGCAGCGTGGCCGAGGGACAGTATAATTCACCCCTCCACTTT
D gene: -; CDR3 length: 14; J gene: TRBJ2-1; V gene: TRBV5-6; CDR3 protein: CASSPGGPHQGQFF; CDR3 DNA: TGTGCCAGCAGCCCCGGCGGACCCCACCAGGGGCAGTTCTTC
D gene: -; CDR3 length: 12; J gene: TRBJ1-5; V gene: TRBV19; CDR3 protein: CASRTKGGPQHF; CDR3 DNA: TGTGCCAGTCGAACGAAGGGAGGGCCCCAGCATTTT
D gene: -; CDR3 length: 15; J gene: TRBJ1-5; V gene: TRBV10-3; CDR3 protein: CATRGAADSNQPQHF; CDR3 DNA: TGTGCCACCCGTGGGGCGGCAGATAGCAATCAGCCCCAGCATTTT
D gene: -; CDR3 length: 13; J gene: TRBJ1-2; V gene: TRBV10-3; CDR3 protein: CAISGATNYGYTF; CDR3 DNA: TGTGCCATCAGTGGAGCCACCAACTATGGCTACACCTTC
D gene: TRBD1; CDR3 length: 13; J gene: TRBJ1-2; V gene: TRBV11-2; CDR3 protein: CASRRGTGGGYTF; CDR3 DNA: TGTGCCAGCAGAAGGGGGACAGGGGGTGGCTACACCTTC
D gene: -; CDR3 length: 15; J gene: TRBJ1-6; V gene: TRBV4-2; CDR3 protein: CASSQEWQNISPLHF; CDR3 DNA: TGTGCCAGCAGCCAAGAGTGGCAGAATATATCACCCCTCCACTTT
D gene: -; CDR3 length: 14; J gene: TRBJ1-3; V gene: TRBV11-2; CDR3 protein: CASSPGMAGNTIYF; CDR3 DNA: TGTGCCAGCAGCCCGGGGATGGCGGGAAACACCATATATTTT
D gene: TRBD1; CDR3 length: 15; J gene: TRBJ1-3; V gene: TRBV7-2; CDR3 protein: CASSLAGTGGNTIYF; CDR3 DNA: TGTGCCAGCAGTCTCGCCGGGACAGGGGGAAACACCATATATTTT
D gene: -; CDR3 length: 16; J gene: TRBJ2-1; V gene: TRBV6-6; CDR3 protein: CASSPPTGGSYNEQFF; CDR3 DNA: TGTGCCAGCAGTCCCCCCACAGGTGGCTCCTACAATGAGCAGTTCTTC
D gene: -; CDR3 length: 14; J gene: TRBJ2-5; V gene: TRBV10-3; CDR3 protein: CAISESSGSGTQYF; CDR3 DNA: TGTGCTATCAGTGAGTCATCAGGGTCTGGGACCCAGTACTTC
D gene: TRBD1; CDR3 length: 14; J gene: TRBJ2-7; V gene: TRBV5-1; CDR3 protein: CASSPWTGHNEQYF; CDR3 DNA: TGCGCCAGCAGCCCCTGGACAGGGCACAACGAGCAGTACTTC
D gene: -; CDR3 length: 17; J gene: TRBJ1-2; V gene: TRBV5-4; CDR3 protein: CASSLGIGRGVNYGYTF; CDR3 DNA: TGTGCCAGCAGCTTGGGAATCGGGAGAGGAGTCAACTATGGCTACACCTTC
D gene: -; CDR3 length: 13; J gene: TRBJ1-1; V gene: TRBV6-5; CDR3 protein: CASSYGRATEAFF; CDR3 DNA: TGTGCCAGCAGTTACGGCAGGGCCACTGAAGCTTTCTTT